One and the same sample provided the 25 T cell receptor beta chains below, sequenced in a study of T-cell reconstitution after alpha-beta-depleted transplantation in children. Unique molecular identifiers were incorporated when the TCRbeta library was constructed. TCRdb passed the PCR reads through MiXCR, listing each CDR3 protein once. The sample lists about 610,000 distinct CDR3 sequences, roughly a tenth occurring once. The material was PBMCs from the stem cell graft donor, obtained from the stem cell graft. These receptors were collected from a human donor who donated a stem cell graft to a child with acute myeloid leukemia.

In this sample, this clonotype turned up a few times. The V and J genes are TRBV6-1 and TRBJ2-5, with D unclear. V dropped 7 bases and J dropped 5 bases, with 11 bases sitting between them. The CDR3 is 12 amino acids. Germline lookup yields CDR1 MNHNS and CDR2 SASEGT. DNA of the CDR3: TGTGCCAGCAAGGCGATAATCGAGACCCAGTACTTC. Translating it yields CASKAIIETQYF.

V gene TRBV18 combines with J gene TRBJ2-7; 11 nucleotides align to TRBD2. V trimming: 6 bases; J trimming: 3 bases; junction bases outside the gene matches: 7. CDR1 and CDR2 from the germline V gene are KGHSH and LQKENI. The CDR3 runs 15 residues. Here the CDR3 reads CASSQTSGSFYEQYF. As DNA, the CDR3 is TGTGCCAGCTCCCAAACTAGCGGGAGTTTCTACGAGCAGTACTTC.

This clonotype appeared a few times. This chain joins TRBV21-1 and TRBJ2-1; the table's D call, TRBD1, has no DNA check behind it. TRBV21-1 is a pseudogene segment. This CDR3 has 17 amino acids. The CDR3, as DNA: TGTGCCACCGAGTGGGGGCGGGAGTACTTTATGAGGAATGAGCAGTTCTTC. Protein sequence: CATEWGREYFMRNEQFF.

This clonotype has more than one count but fewer than ten. A read error may explain this, as a much larger clone is one base away. The chain employs TRBV20-1 and TRBJ2-4; maybe TRBD2 (6 bases). The V end lost 5 bases, the J end lost 8 bases, and 19 bases lay between the germline ends. CDR1 is DFQATT and CDR2 is SNEGSKA in the germline V gene (reference sequence). The CDR3 is 14 residues long. CDR3 residues: CSAPSSGSGDIQYF. As DNA, the CDR3 is TGCAGTGCTCCCTCCAGCGGGTCCGGCGACATTCAGTACTTC.

This clonotype showed up many times. The rearrangement joins TRBV5-1 to TRBJ2-7, with D perhaps matching TRBD1 (5 bases). Looked up from germline, CDR1 is SGHRS and CDR2 is YFSETQ. CDR3 size: 15 residues. V was clipped by 3 bases and J by 1 base, with 14 bases between them. The CDR3 sequence is CASSSGPDSSYEQYF. In nucleotides, the CDR3 is TGCGCCAGCAGCTCCGGACCTGACAGTTCCTACGAGCAGTACTTC. Combining the CDR3 with reference TRBV5-1 and TRBJ2-7 gives the whole variable domain KAGVTQTPRYLIKTRGQQVTLSCSPISGHRSVSWYQQTPGQGLQFLFEYFSETQRNKGNFPGRFSGRQFSNSRSEMNVSTLELGDSALYLCASSSGPDSSYEQYFGPGTRLTVT.

The table lists this clonotype with a few counts. The CDR3 nucleotides are TGCAGCGTTGAGGGTAATGGCTACACCTTC. Its translation is CSVEGNGYTF. The gene calls are TRBV29-1 and TRBJ1-2; D unresolved. V shed 3 bases and J shed 6 bases, with 5 bases lying between them. Germline CDR1 is SQVTM and CDR2 is ANQGSEA. This CDR3 region has 10 residues.

V and J are TRBV9 and TRBJ2-7; TRBD2 is a possible D gene (5 bases). This CDR3 is 15 amino acids long. Deletions cut 0 bases from V and 2 bases from J, with 12 bases between. Germline CDR1 and CDR2: SGDLS and YYNGEE. The CDR3 DNA is TGTGCCAGCAGCGTAGGGTCGGGGAAGACCTACGAGCAGTACTTC. It translates to CASSVGSGKTYEQYF.

This clonotype came up many times. The genes are TRBV11-3 and TRBJ1-2; 8 bases match TRBD1. CDR1 is SGHNT, CDR2 YENEEA, per germline. Trimming took 1 base from V and 1 from J; bases not matched to a gene: 11. The CDR3 totals 18 residues. The CDR3: CASSLVSHGQGVNYGYTF. The DNA for the CDR3 is TGTGCCAGCAGCTTAGTGTCACACGGACAGGGCGTTAACTATGGCTACACCTTC. Based on the CDR3 plus reference TRBV11-3 and TRBJ1-2, the full variable domain is EAGVVQSPRYKIIEKKQPVAFWCNPISGHNTLYWYLQNLGQGPELLIRYENEEAVDDSQLPKDRFSAERLKGVDSTLKIQPAELGDSAVYLCASSLVSHGQGVNYGYTFGSGTRLTVV.

This clonotype turned up a few times. This sequence joins TRBV11-3 and TRBJ1-1; D gene uncertain. The CDR3 is made up of 14 amino acids. The germline gives CDR1 SGHNT, CDR2 YENEEA. The ends were cut back, 0 bases at V and 4 bases at J, with 9 bases in the middle. This chain's CDR3 is CASSLDESATEAFF. CDR3 DNA: TGTGCCAGCAGCTTAGATGAGTCCGCCACTGAAGCTTTCTTT.

The V and J genes are TRBV29-1 and TRBJ2-7; 14 bases are a match to TRBD2. Germline assignment: CDR1 SQVTM and CDR2 ANQGSEA. The CDR3 length is 17 residues. The J segment lost 3 bases and the V segment lost 7 bases, leaving 14 bases of the junction unmatched. The CDR3 region is CSDMTGLAGEGLYEQYF. The CDR3 nucleotides are TGCAGCGATATGACGGGACTAGCGGGAGAAGGTCTCTACGAGCAGTACTTC.

This clonotype was seen at least ten times. The rearrangement joins TRBV5-1 to TRBJ1-3; D is unclear. Trimming left V 0 bases short and J 0 bases short, with 4 bases between. CDR3 length equals 14 residues. In germline, CDR1 is SGHRS, CDR2 YFSETQ. The CDR3 DNA sequence: TGCGCCAGCAGCTTGGAAGGCTCTGGAAACACCATATATTTT. It specifies CASSLEGSGNTIYF.

This clonotype was counted ten times or more. The genes are TRBV6-2 or TRBV6-3 and TRBJ2-6; D gene ambiguous. Trimming took off 4 bases at V and 0 bases at J, with 4 bases between the two ends. The CDR3 length is 14 residues. The V gene's germline CDR1 is MNHEY and CDR2 SVGEGT. The CDR3 loop reads CASSSSSGANVLTF. The DNA for the CDR3 is TGTGCCAGCAGTTCTAGCTCTGGGGCCAACGTCCTGACTTTC.

This clonotype showed up many times. The chain carries TRBV7-2 and TRBJ2-3; 7 positions match TRBD2. The CDR3 runs 16 residues. CDR1 and CDR2 (germline): SGHTA, FQGNSA. J lost 2 bases, V lost 4 bases, and 9 bases had no gene match. The DNA of the CDR3 is TGTGCCAGCAGCTCCCGTGCTAGCGGAACCACAGATACGCAGTATTTT. Its protein product is CASSSRASGTTDTQYF.

V gene TRBV7-3 combines with J gene TRBJ2-1, with no clear D. V was trimmed by 2 bases and J by 0 bases, leaving 14 bases between them. CDR1 is SGHTA and CDR2 is FQGTGA in the germline V gene. This CDR3 has 17 amino acids. CDR3 in amino acids: CASSLWRRPSSYNEQFF. The DNA of the CDR3 is TGTGCCAGCAGCTTATGGCGGCGGCCAAGCTCCTACAATGAGCAGTTCTTC.

In this sample, this clonotype turned up a few times. The CDR3: CASSLTRARDEQFF. The CDR3 DNA reads TGTGCCAGCAGCTTAACGAGGGCGCGGGATGAGCAGTTCTTC. The chain is built from TRBV7-3 and TRBJ2-1; tentatively, D is TRBD2 (5 bases). The CDR3 runs 14 residues. The V end was cut by 0 bases, the J end by 8 bases, with 11 bases between. Germline V gene data show CDR1 as SGHTA and CDR2 as FQGTGA.

This clonotype showed up just a few times. V is TRBV2 and J is TRBJ2-1; 11 nucleotides match TRBD2. J was trimmed by 8 bases and V by 6 bases; bases with no gene match: 6. From germline, CDR1 is SNHLY and CDR2 FYNNEI. The CDR3 is 14 residues long. CDR3: CASRPLAGVDEQFF. CDR3 nucleotide sequence: TGTGCCAGCAGGCCACTAGCGGGAGTAGATGAGCAGTTCTTC.

The rearrangement joins TRBV4-3 to TRBJ2-3; 8 bases align to TRBD1. The V and J ends lost 4 bases and 6 bases, in that order; junction bases with no gene match: 6. The CDR3 is 14 residues long. Per the germline V gene, CDR1 is LGHNA and CDR2 is YSLEER. The CDR3 coding sequence is TGCGCCAGCAGCCCTCAGGGGGCGGGGGATACGCAGTATTTT. Translated: CASSPQGAGDTQYF.

Here the CDR3 DNA reads TGCAGTGCTAGTCCAGAAGGAACTGAGCAGTTCTTC. Translated: CSASPEGTEQFF. The chain joins TRBV20-1 to TRBJ2-1; D unclear. This CDR3 has 12 amino acids. Trimming took off 3 bases at V and 9 bases at J, with 12 bases between the two ends. Germline CDR1 reads DFQATT; CDR2 reads SNEGSKA (reference sequence).

The chain combines TRBV30 with TRBJ2-6; D gene unclear. V dropped 2 bases and J dropped 1 base, with 21 bases sitting between them. Per germline, CDR1 GTSNPN and CDR2 SVGIG (reference sequence). This CDR3 has 19 residues. Here the CDR3 reads CAWSLGATLATSGANVLTF. The CDR3 region has the DNA TGTGCCTGGAGTTTAGGTGCTACCCTGGCCACTTCTGGGGCCAACGTCCTGACTTTC.

The chain combines TRBV7-9 with TRBJ2-7; D perhaps matches TRBD2 (5 bases). The CDR3 is 15 amino acids. V was pared by 1 base and J by 3 bases, with 13 bases between. Germline lookup yields CDR1 SEHNR and CDR2 FQNEAQ (reference sequence). This chain's CDR3 is CASSLVRGVSYEQYF. For the CDR3, the DNA is TGTGCCAGCAGCTTAGTCCGGGGTGTAAGCTACGAGCAGTACTTC.

This clonotype was detected only a few times. This chain joins TRBV6-1 and TRBJ1-3; D not resolved. With 6 bases removed from V and 0 bases from J, the gap between germline ends came to 12 bases. The CDR3 has 15 amino acids. Looked up from germline, CDR1 is MNHNS and CDR2 is SASEGT. The CDR3 loop is CASSPPGTSGNTIYF. In DNA, the CDR3 is TGTGCCAGCAGCCCACCGGGAACCTCTGGAAACACCATATATTTT.

The sample holds many counts of this clonotype. The gene calls are TRBV29-1 and TRBJ1-1, with TRBD1 as a possible D gene (5 bases). This CDR3 is 10 amino acids long. In germline, CDR1 is SQVTM, CDR2 ANQGSEA. DNA of the CDR3: TGCAGTGGACAGAACACTGAAGCTTTCTTT. Translating it yields CSGQNTEAFF. The whole variable domain, remainder taken from reference TRBV29-1 and TRBJ1-1, is SAVISQKPSRDICQRGTSLTIQCQVDSQVTMMFWYRQQPGQSLTLIATANQGSEATYESGFVIDKFPISRPNLTFSTLTVSNMSPEDSSIYLCSGQNTEAFFGQGTRLTVV.

The table lists this clonotype with a few counts. This rearrangement joins TRBV6-2 or TRBV6-3 to TRBJ2-7; 12 positions match TRBD2. After removal of 2 bases from V and 3 bases from J, the junction contained 8 bases not matched to a gene. CDR1 MNHEY and CDR2 SVGEGT come from the germline V gene. The CDR3 runs 17 residues. CDR3 sequence: CASSYGLAGTHNYEQYF. CDR3 DNA: TGTGCCAGCAGTTACGGACTAGCGGGGACCCATAACTACGAGCAGTACTTC.

Many counts were recorded for this clonotype. J is TRBJ2-5 and V is TRBV29-1, with D perhaps TRBD1 (5 bases). This CDR3 has 13 amino acids. The germline gives CDR1 SQVTM, CDR2 ANQGSEA. The ends were cut back, 5 bases at V and 2 bases at J, with 12 bases in the middle. CDR3 region: CSVLQGLQETQYF. In nucleotides, the CDR3 is TGCAGCGTTTTGCAGGGATTACAAGAGACCCAGTACTTC. The full variable domain, rest sourced from reference TRBV29-1 and TRBJ2-5, is SAVISQKPSRDICQRGTSLTIQCQVDSQVTMMFWYRQQPGQSLTLIATANQGSEATYESGFVIDKFPISRPNLTFSTLTVSNMSPEDSSIYLCSVLQGLQETQYFGPGTRLLVL.

This clonotype was seen more than once but under ten times. V gene TRBV25-1 combines with J gene TRBJ1-1; TRBD1 aligns across 7 bases. Losses at the gene ends were 8 bases for V and 6 bases for J; bases not matched to a gene: 9. CDR3 length: 13 amino acids. Germline-derived CDR1 and CDR2 are MGHDK and SYGVNS. As DNA, the CDR3 is TGTGCCAGCTCGGGACAGAAGACCTCTGAAGCTTTCTTT. It is translated as CASSGQKTSEAFF.